A selection of T cell receptor beta chains follows, all from one sample in a study of tumor-infiltrating lymphocytes in primary liver carcinoma. TCRdb re-called the multiplex PCR reads through MiXCR, storing one row per CDR3 protein. The table shows about 200,000 distinct CDR3 sequences, with around 60% occurring only once. The source material was peripheral blood. Every receptor here comes from a woman aged 60-70 years with primary liver carcinoma and hepatitis B virus infection. Both conserved end residues are part of each CDR3. A D gene is named only where the DNA matches it firmly. Where a row states a size, it is once, few, many or the class of an expanded clone; other rows omit it.

>.|.|TRBJ2-7|TRBV11-2
TGTGCCAGCAGCTTTAATCTGGGAACCTCCTGCAAGCAATACTTC
CASSFNLGTSCKQYF
>.|.|TRBJ2-5|TRBV5-6
TGTGCCAGCAGCTTGGAGGGCGGTCTAGGGACCCAGTACTTC
CASSLEGGLGTQYF
>once|TRBD2|TRBJ2-7|TRBV10-3
TGTGCCATCAGTCTAACGACTAGCGGGCCAACCTACGAGCAGTACTTC
CAISLTTSGPTYEQYF
>.|TRBD1|TRBJ1-4|TRBV6-6
TGTGCCAGCAGCACACAAGGACAGGGGATAAGTGAAAAACTGTTTTTT
CASSTQGQGISEKLFF
>many|.|TRBJ2-2|TRBV5-6
TGTGCCAGCAGCTCAGGGACGGGGACCGGGGAGCTGTTTTTT
CASSSGTGTGELFF
>.|.|TRBJ2-2|TRBV6-1
TGTGCCAGCAGTGACGGGGGCCAAACTAACGCCAGGGAGCTGTTTTTT
CASSDGGQTNARELFF
>few|TRBD2|TRBJ2-7|TRBV5-1
TGCGACAGCAGCTTGCAGGGACTAGCGGGTTACGAGCAGTACTTC
CDSSLQGLAGYEQYF
>.|.|TRBJ2-5|TRBV11-2
TGTACCAGCAGCGTCACTTTACTACAAGAGACCCAGTACTTC
CTSSVTLLQETQYF
>.|.|TRBJ1-1|TRBV11-2
TGCGCCAGCAGCTTAGTCTTGGCAGGGGACACTGAAGCTCTCTTT
CASSLVLAGDTEALF
>once|TRBD2|TRBJ2-2|TRBV12-3/TRBV12-4
TGTGCCAGCAGTCCAGGTCTAGCGGGAGGGTCAAACACCGGGGAGCTGTTTTTT
CASSPGLAGGSNTGELFF
>many|.|TRBJ1-5|TRBV6-5
TGTGCCAGCAGACTTACCAGCAATCAGCCCCAGCATTTT
CASRLTSNQPQHF
>.|.|TRBJ2-1|TRBV5-4
TGTGCCAGCAGCTTGGCCGGGGGCTCTTACAATGGGCAGTTCTTC
CASSLAGGSYNGQFF
>.|TRBD1|TRBJ1-1|TRBV6-5
TGTGCCTGCAGTTACACCCAGGGGGCTACTGAAGCTTTCTTT
CACSYTQGATEAFF
>.|TRBD2|TRBJ2-5|TRBV11-3
TGTGCCAGCTCAGGGACTAGCGAGGAAAAGACCCAATACTTC
CASSGTSEEKTQYF
>many|TRBD1|TRBJ2-3|TRBV29-1
TGCAGCGTTGAAGAGGGGGTTAGGAGGACAGGCAGCACAGATACGCAGTATTTT
CSVEEGVRRTGSTDTQYF
>few|.|TRBJ2-1|TRBV20-1
TGCAGTGCGACGCAAGGGGGGGGCTTCGAGCAGTTCTTC
CSATQGGGFEQFF
>.|TRBD2|TRBJ2-4|TRBV13
TGTGCCGGCAGCTACCCGGGACTAGCGGGAGCCAAAAACATTCAGTACTTC
CAGSYPGLAGAKNIQYF
>.|.|TRBJ1-1|TRBV7-8
TGTGCCAGCAGCTTGGACAGTAGGAACACTGAAGCTTTTTTT
CASSLDSRNTEAFF
>.|TRBD1|TRBJ2-1|TRBV6-2/TRBV6-3
TGTGTCAGCACCCTTGACAGGGGGCCACTAAGGGGCAATGAGCAGTTCTTT
CVSTLDRGPLRGNEQFF
>.|.|TRBJ2-1|TRBV12-3/TRBV12-4
TGTGTCAGCAGTTCAGGGGATAGCTCCTACAATGAGCAGTTCTTT
CVSSSGDSSYNEQFF
>.|TRBD1|TRBJ2-7|TRBV29-1
TGCAGCGTCGGATGGGGACAGGACTTTTACGAGCAGTACTTC
CSVGWGQDFYEQYF
>.|.|TRBJ1-2|TRBV11-2
TGTGTCAGCAACTTACTTGTTCAGGACTATGGCTACACCTTC
CVSNLLVQDYGYTF
>.|TRBD1|TRBJ2-3|TRBV7-8
TGTGCCAGCAGCTATGAACAGGGGGTGGATATGCAGTATTTT
CASSYEQGVDMQYF
>.|.|TRBJ1-5|TRBV6-1
TGTGCCAGCAGTGAAGATTATTGGTGCAACAGCAATAAGCCCCAGCATTTT
CASSEDYWCNSNKPQHF
>few|.|TRBJ2-7|TRBV6-5
TGTGCCAGCAGTTCCCGGTTGACGGACCACGAGCAGTACTTC
CASSSRLTDHEQYF